Given below is one T cell receptor (beta chain) in context. Its antigen remains unidentified. TCRdb called the PCR reads again in MiXCR, with one record for every CDR3 protein. The table has 490,000 or so distinct CDR3 sequences, roughly a fifth seen once. The data belong to a study of molecular identifiers for immune sequencing clone quantification. Points from the study as a whole: Spiked Jurkat TCR RNA from one cell was reportedly detectable among some 930,000 naive cells.

CDR3 size: 14 residues. V shed 4 bases and J 4 bases; nucleotides not matched to a gene: 1. Germline V CDR1 and CDR2: SGHAT, FQNNGV. Sorting recovered naive CD8 T cells on a CD8+CD4-CCR7+CD45RA+ profile. The clonotype originates from a human donor in good health. Some libraries in this study had Jurkat cell RNA spiked in. J is TRBJ1-5 and V is TRBV11-2, with 10 nucleotides matching TRBD1. Source material: naive CD8+ T cells from blood, with Jurkat cell RNA spiked in. The subset: FACS-sorted CD8+CD4-CCR7+CD45RA+ naive T cells. The CDR3 sequence: CASSWDRGNQPQHF. The CDR3 region has the DNA TGTGCCAGCAGCTGGGACAGGGGTAATCAGCCCCAGCATTTT.